This TCR beta chain was identified in a study of blood T cells in healthy people across ages. Germline CDR1 DFQATT, CDR2 SNEGSKA (reference sequence). The CDR3 runs to 14 residues. Trimming took 0 bases from V and 10 from J, leaving 16 bases between them. Combining a sample-barcoded 5' primer with a J-beta primer mix, a second PCR ran for about 7 to 11 cycles. Using its own MiXCR run on the 5' RACE reads, TCRdb lists one record per CDR3 protein. The table includes about a million distinct CDR3 sequences, roughly 43% detected once. Sequencing used blood. This TCR came from a man aged 30 to 45 in good health. This chain joins TRBV20-1 and TRBJ2-1; D gene unclear. The CDR3 is CSARDRHGLGEQFF. The DNA for the CDR3 is TGCAGTGCTAGAGATCGGCACGGGTTGGGGGAGCAGTTCTTC.